The clone carrying this T cell receptor (beta chain) was found many times. This sample was included in a study of neurological immune-mediated disorders. TCRdb fed the 5' RACE reads into MiXCR, producing one record per CDR3 protein. Of roughly 30,000 distinct CDR3 sequences listed, approximately 6% were seen once; the top ten hold roughly 2%. The V gene's germline CDR1 is DFQATT and CDR2 SNEGSKA (reference sequence). Germline trimming cut 5 bases from V and 12 bases from J; bases unmatched to any gene: 2. This CDR3 contains 10 residues. The chain combines TRBV20-1 with TRBJ2-1, with 9 positions matching TRBD2. The specimen was CD4+ T cells from blood. This clonotype originated in a woman in her forties or fifties in good health. The CDR3 here is CSASAGGQFF. Here the CDR3 DNA reads TGCAGTGCTTCAGCGGGAGGGCAGTTCTTC.